This T cell receptor beta chain was observed in a study of response to subunit inactivated influenza vaccine. Trimming cost V 5 bases and J 6 bases; bases outside gene matches: 8. Per germline, CDR1 MNHNS and CDR2 SASEGT. CDR3 length: 17 residues. Each CDR3 protein is one row after TCRdb ran MiXCR on the RT-PCR reads. The sample records 650,000 to 850,000 distinct CDR3 sequences, roughly 13% being singletons. This clonotype has a handful of counts. Its antigen is as yet unknown. Regarding the study as a whole: Each seasonal influenza vaccination, the authors suggested, recruits few new T cells.

V and J are TRBV6-1 and TRBJ2-3; 16 nucleotides align to TRBD2. The sample in question was PBMCs from blood, obtained 14 to 15 days before vaccination. The TCR originated in a man aged 50 or older who received an inactivated influenza vaccine. The DNA of the CDR3 is TGTGCCAGCAGTCCCCCGGGACTAGCGGGGGGGACCGATACGCAGTATTTT. It encodes CASSPPGLAGGTDTQYF.